This TCR beta chain was identified during a study of metastatic and nonmetastatic thyroid tumors. The wider study: Repertoires of blood and of tissue (tumor or nodule) from malignant and benign thyroid patients were compared. The study's findings and limits: When malignant thyroid tumors were compared with benign nodules, TCR beta diversity was reportedly significantly higher in the malignant tumors. This held in both blood and tumor samples.

The V and J ends lost 1 base and 3 bases, in that order; junction bases with no gene match: 10. The CDR3 runs to 18 residues. Germline V gene lookup returns CDR1 MNHEY and CDR2 SVGEGT. This clone is labeled medium-sized. Its antigen is undetermined. In the original processing: Between-group CDR3 differences, defined by clinicopathological status, yielded a distant-metastasis classifier for papillary thyroid cancer. TCRdb reassembled clones from the PCR reads with MiXCR. TCRdb's processing, not the authors', yielded these V and J calls. The data contain some 19,000 clones, around 30% of them singletons. There were no patients who had received any treatment before thyroid surgery.

The genes are TRBV6-2 or TRBV6-3 and TRBJ2-5; 11 bases are shared with TRBD2. The sequence derives from a female donor with papillary thyroid cancer or a benign thyroid nodule (not recorded which). Some clones in this sample may be carry-over from other donors' samples. The sequencing input was tumor tissue. The CDR3 nucleotides are TGTGCCAGCAGTTACTACCTCGGGGGGACTAGCGGTAAAGAGACCCAGTACTTC. Protein sequence: CASSYYLGGTSGKETQYF.